These T cell receptor beta chains were read from a single sample in a study of cytomegalovirus exposure and HLA in healthy donors. Some clones are missing from TCRdb's copy, which holds only in-frame ones; the method was immunoSEQ multiplex PCR. This sample carries under 150,000 clones, approximately 80% of them seen once, and the ten largest clones take 0.85% to 1.3%. The sequencing input was PBMCs. The origin of the receptors is a human donor in good health. Both conserved end residues are part of each CDR3.

TRBV7-6	TRBJ2-3	CASSTAGGFFDTQYF
TRBV6-5	TRBJ2-7	CASSDRDRDSYEQYF
TRBV6-5	TRBJ1-1	CAGGLTLGTEAFF
TRBV6-5	TRBJ1-2	CASSYSSRGGYTF
TRBV6-5	TRBJ1-1	CASSFALWGATEAFF
TRBV6-6	TRBJ2-1	CASSYSPGDEQFF
TRBV6-1	TRBJ2-7	CASTPTGDYEQYF
TRBV25-1	TRBJ1-2	CASSEYFIGSDYGYTF
TRBV6-5	TRBJ2-5	CASSYRGLETQYF
TRBV27	TRBJ2-1	CASSLVPDSSYNEQFF
TRBV27	TRBJ1-2	CASSLTPRQFFTF
TRBV2	TRBJ1-2	CASSAGVGYGYTF
TRBV7-9	TRBJ2-3	CASSFGGGTDTQYF
TRBV11-2	TRBJ2-1	CASSWGAYNEQFF
TRBV4-2	TRBJ2-7	CASSQGEAAGDHKEQYF
TRBV5-4	TRBJ1-1	CASSLDRVTFGTEAFF
TRBV5-6	TRBJ1-5	CASNRGGGNQPQHF
TRBV11-3	TRBJ2-1	CASSLNGHNEQFF
TRBV6-5	TRBJ1-3	CASSYSRDTSGNTIYF
TRBV6-6	TRBJ2-5	CASSPLDETQYF
TRBV6-6	TRBJ1-2	CASSRQQGLANYGYTF
TRBV7-9	TRBJ2-5	CASSALAGVETQYF